This T cell receptor (beta chain) was sequenced for a study of regulatory T cells in long-lasting Graves disease. The overall study: The study enrolled newly diagnosed Graves' patients on antithyroid drugs under 3 months.

Researchers made TCR beta libraries by using iRepertoire HTBI primers and running Arm-PCR on CDR3 regions. Via MiXCR, TCRdb re-called the multiplex PCR reads, giving one row per CDR3 protein. The repertoire holds 350,000 to 450,000 distinct CDR3 sequences, with 15% as singletons. Trimming took off 6 bases at V and 2 bases at J, with 10 bases between the two ends. This CDR3 is 14 amino acids long. As for time point: newly diagnosed GD, antithyroid drugs for less than 3 months. The authors made the TCR library using RNA they extracted from PBMCs. Concerning this clonotype itself: The CDR3 does not close with the conserved phenylalanine or tryptophan, likely indicating a read error.

This same sample was also part of a study on T cells in Graves' hyperthyroidism and ophthalmopathy.

This material consisted of peripheral blood mononuclear cells (PBMCs), taken at new diagnosis, from a patient treated with antithyroid drugs. This chain joins TRBV12-3 or TRBV12-4 and TRBJ1-4; no definite D call. This receptor was obtained from a woman in her 40s with Graves disease. CDR3 sequence (DNA): TGTGCCAGCAGGTCCCAGAGGACTAATGAAAAACTGTTTCTT. Translated: CASRSQRTNEKLFL.